A single sample is the source of the 27 T cell receptor beta chains below, sequenced in a study of technical replicates of blood from a few donors. The repertoire was sequenced with immunoSEQ multiplex PCR; TCRdb's copy has only in-frame clones and lacks some. The sample carries tens of thousands of clones, about 97% recorded once. The sequencing input was T cells isolated from PBMCs. The receptors were gathered from a human donor in good health.

This clone was picked up many times. The rearrangement uses TRBV2 and TRBJ2-3; D possibly corresponds to TRBD1 (5 bases). The V gene's germline CDR1 is SNHLY and CDR2 FYNNEI. The CDR3 covers 15 residues. V lost 2 bases to trimming and J lost 2 bases, with 11 bases between them. CDR3: CASSETGIDTDTQYF. The CDR3, as DNA: TGTGCCAGCAGTGAAACAGGCATCGACACAGATACGCAGTATTTT.

This sequence joins TRBV7-9 and TRBJ2-7; 7 bases fit TRBD1. V shed 5 bases, J shed 2 bases, and the junction held 6 bases outside the gene matches. CDR3 length: 14 amino acids. Germline-derived CDR1 and CDR2 are SEHNR and FQNEAQ (reference sequence). For the CDR3, the DNA is TGTGCCAGCAGCACAGGGGAAGGAGCCTACGAGCAGTACTTC. It is translated as CASSTGEGAYEQYF.

The V and J genes are TRBV21-1 and TRBJ2-1; TRBD2 is taken as the D call from the table, unchecked against the DNA. TRBV21-1 is shown as a pseudogene. The CDR3 sequence is 15 residues long. CDR3 sequence reads: CASNALILSYNEQFF. CDR3 nucleotide sequence: TGTGCCAGCAACGCCCTAATCCTTTCATACAATGAGCAGTTCTTC.

V is TRBV7-2 and J is TRBJ2-5; D perhaps matches TRBD1 (6 bases). Germline CDR1 SGHTA, CDR2 FQGNSA. This CDR3 is 14 amino acids long. The V and J ends lost 5 bases and 2 bases respectively, with 12 bases between them. CDR3 in amino acids: CASSLQTGQETQYF. In DNA, the CDR3 is TGTGCCAGCAGCCTCCAGACAGGACAAGAGACCCAGTACTTC. Using reference TRBV7-2 and TRBJ2-5 for the parts outside the CDR3, the full variable domain is GAGVSQSPSNKVTEKGKDVELRCDPISGHTALYWYRQSLGQGLEFLIYFQGNSAPDKSGLPSDRFSAERTGGSVSTLTIQRTQQEDSAVYLCASSLQTGQETQYFGPGTRLLVL.

This sequence joins TRBV6-1 and TRBJ1-5; TRBD1 agrees at 7 bases. V lost 6 bases and J lost 6; bases outside the gene matches: 8. Germline V gene sequence: CDR1 MNHNS, CDR2 SASEGT. CDR3 length: 14 amino acids. The DNA for the CDR3 is TGTGCCAGCAGCCGACAGGGCCTCAGTCAGCCCCAGCATTTT. Amino acid sequence: CASSRQGLSQPQHF.

V usage is TRBV5-1 and J usage is TRBJ2-7, with 11 positions matching TRBD2. CDR3 size: 18 residues. J lost 0 bases, V lost 3 bases, and 11 bases had no gene match. CDR1 SGHRS and CDR2 YFSETQ come from the germline V gene. CDR3 sequence: CASSSGEPTSGGSYEQYF. In DNA, the CDR3 is TGCGCCAGCAGCTCCGGTGAACCAACTAGCGGGGGCTCCTACGAGCAGTACTTC.

The chain carries TRBV9 and TRBJ2-2, with 8 bases lining up with TRBD1. This CDR3 has 17 residues. CDR1 SGDLS and CDR2 YYNGEE come from the germline V gene. The junction had 8 bases not matched to a gene; V was cut back by 4 bases and J by 0 bases. CDR3 region: CASSLPPDRANTGELFF. DNA of the CDR3: TGTGCCAGCAGCCTACCGCCGGACAGGGCGAACACCGGGGAGCTGTTTTTT.

This chain links TRBV11-3 with TRBJ1-4; D not certain. There are 16 residues in the CDR3. Germline loops: CDR1 SGHNT, CDR2 YENEEA. Between the trimmed V and J ends, which lost 0 bases and 1 base, there was a span of 9 bases. The CDR3 nucleotides read TGTGCCAGCAGCTTAGACTTCACTGGAACTAATGAAAAACTGTTTTTT. It codes for CASSLDFTGTNEKLFF.

The V gene is TRBV14, the J gene TRBJ2-2; 7 bases are shared with TRBD2. After removal of 1 base from V and 6 bases from J, the junction contained 14 bases not matched to a gene. CDR1 and CDR2 from the germline V gene are SGHDN and FVKESK. CDR3 size: 18 residues. The CDR3 DNA reads TGTGCCAGCAGCCAAGGCGCGACTAGCCTCTGGTCTGCCGGGGAGCTGTTTTTT. As protein: CASSQGATSLWSAGELFF. Together with reference TRBV14 and TRBJ2-2, the CDR3 gives the full variable domain: EAGVTQFPSHSVIEKGQTVTLRCDPISGHDNLYWYRRVMGKEIKFLLHFVKESKQDESGMPNNRFLAERTGGTYSTLKVQPAELEDSGVYFCASSQGATSLWSAGELFFGEGSRLTVL.

This chain joins TRBV7-3 and TRBJ2-1, with 9 bases lining up with TRBD1. In germline, CDR1 is SGHTA, CDR2 FQGTGA. There are 14 residues in the CDR3. Germline trimming cut 5 bases from V and 9 bases from J; bases unmatched to any gene: 8. The CDR3 region is CASSTDRGGIEQFF. In DNA form, the CDR3 reads TGTGCCAGCAGCACGGACAGGGGAGGAATTGAGCAGTTCTTC.

The chain recombines TRBV6-5 with TRBJ1-1, with a tentative D call TRBD1 (5 bases). Germline V gives CDR1 MNHEY, CDR2 SVGAGI. This CDR3 is 16 amino acids long. Trimming pared 2 bases from V and 6 bases from J, leaving 19 bases between. Here the CDR3 DNA reads TGTGCCAGCAGTTACAGTGGGGCTTCTGGTTGGGCTGAAGCTTTCTTT. The encoded protein is CASSYSGASGWAEAFF.

This CDR3 is CASSPPPLAGATNTGELFF. The DNA of the CDR3 is TGTGCCAGCAGCCCCCCCCCGCTAGCGGGGGCAACGAACACCGGGGAGCTGTTTTTT. The chain combines TRBV5-4 with TRBJ2-2; 10 bases map to TRBD2. J was trimmed by 0 bases and V by 4 bases; bases with no gene match: 12. Germline assignment: CDR1 SGHNT and CDR2 YYREEE (reference sequence). The CDR3 contains 19 residues. Full variable domain (outside the CDR3, taken from reference TRBV5-4 and TRBJ2-2): ETGVTQSPTHLIKTRGQQVTLRCSSQSGHNTVSWYQQALGQGPQFIFQYYREEENGRGNFPPRFSGLQFPNYSSELNVNALELDDSALYLCASSPPPLAGATNTGELFFGEGSRLTVL.

The chain couples TRBV5-1 to TRBJ2-3, with D perhaps matching TRBD2 (5 bases). Trimming took 2 bases from V and 4 from J, leaving 11 bases between them. This CDR3 is built from 14 residues. Germline V CDR1 and CDR2: SGHRS, YFSETQ. CDR3 residues: CASSFQAESDTQYF. CDR3 DNA sequence: TGCGCCAGCAGCTTCCAAGCGGAGTCAGATACGCAGTATTTT. The whole variable domain, filled in from reference TRBV5-1 and TRBJ2-3, reads KAGVTQTPRYLIKTRGQQVTLSCSPISGHRSVSWYQQTPGQGLQFLFEYFSETQRNKGNFPGRFSGRQFSNSRSEMNVSTLELGDSALYLCASSFQAESDTQYFGPGTRLTVL.

CDR3 coding DNA: TGTGCCAGCAGCCGACAGGGGATATATGAAAAACTGTTTTTT. Amino acid sequence: CASSRQGIYEKLFF. V is TRBV6-6 and J is TRBJ1-4; 8 positions match TRBD1. The CDR3 extends over 14 amino acids. Germline assignment: CDR1 MNHNY and CDR2 SVGAGI (reference sequence). Trimming removed 6 bases from V and 6 bases from J; junction bases left unmatched: 6.

The chain links TRBV19 to TRBJ1-2, with D unclear. This CDR3 comprises 15 residues. V was shortened by 1 base and J by 0 bases, with 9 bases between the two germline ends. CDR1 and CDR2 (germline): LNHDA, SQIVND (reference sequence). CDR3 residues: CASSIVSTANYGYTF. The CDR3 region has the DNA TGTGCCAGTAGTATAGTATCAACTGCTAACTATGGCTACACCTTC.

This rearrangement joins TRBV5-1 to TRBJ1-5, with D maybe TRBD1 (5 bases). The CDR3 extends over 13 amino acids. With 5 bases removed from V and 3 bases from J, the gap between germline ends came to 9 bases. Germline loops: CDR1 SGHRS, CDR2 YFSETQ. CDR3 region: CASSLDTNQPQHF. DNA for the CDR3: TGCGCCAGCAGTCTGGACACCAATCAGCCCCAGCATTTT.

The chain employs TRBV27 and TRBJ2-3; weak D call: TRBD2 (6 bases). This CDR3 spans 12 amino acids. V lost 6 bases and J lost 3, with 7 bases in between. Germline CDR1 reads MNHEY; CDR2 reads SMNVEV (reference sequence). CDR3 bases: TGTGCCAGCAGCCGGGGGACAGATACGCAGTATTTT. It specifies CASSRGTDTQYF.

This clone has only a few counts. This chain joins TRBV10-3 and TRBJ1-2; 8 nucleotides line up with TRBD1. The V gene's germline CDR1 is ENHRY and CDR2 SYGVKD. The junction had 9 bases not matched to a gene; V was cut back by 2 bases and J by 7 bases. This CDR3 is 15 amino acids long. The CDR3 sequence is CAISESRTGYSGYTF. The CDR3 DNA reads TGTGCCATCAGTGAGAGTAGGACAGGGTACTCTGGCTACACCTTC.

The chain uses TRBV6-1 and TRBJ2-2; 7 bases align to TRBD1. The CDR3 extends over 15 amino acids. With 6 bases clipped from V and 4 bases from J, the junction kept 8 bases outside the gene matches. The V gene's germline CDR1 is MNHNS and CDR2 SASEGT. The CDR3 sequence: CASRAYSGGTGELFF. CDR3 nucleotide sequence: TGTGCCAGCAGAGCTTACTCAGGGGGCACCGGGGAGCTGTTTTTT.

V and J are TRBV10-3 and TRBJ1-1; D unresolved. This CDR3 is built from 16 residues. CDR1 is ENHRY, CDR2 SYGVKD, per germline. V was shortened by 9 bases and J by 1 base, with 21 bases between the two germline ends. CDR3 region: CAISQTPRGRNTEAFF. The CDR3 DNA sequence: TGTGCCATATCACAAACACCCCGGGGTAGGAACACTGAAGCTTTCTTT.

This clone was seen just once. This chain joins TRBV6-4 and TRBJ2-1, with 9 bases that match TRBD2. The CDR3 length is 15 residues. Germline V CDR1 and CDR2: MRHNA, SNTAGT. With V trimmed by 3 bases and J by 4 bases, 4 bases remained unmatched. This chain's CDR3 is CASSEGLAAYNEQFF. CDR3 DNA sequence: TGTGCCAGCAGTGAGGGACTAGCAGCATACAATGAGCAGTTCTTC.

The V and J genes are TRBV11-2 and TRBJ2-5; D perhaps matches TRBD1 (5 bases). CDR3 length equals 16 residues. V lost 5 bases and J 0 bases, leaving 16 bases between the germline ends. The V gene's germline CDR1 is SGHAT and CDR2 FQNNGV. CDR3: CASSLRGDRYQETQYF. Here the CDR3 DNA reads TGTGCCAGCAGCCTTCGCGGAGACAGATACCAAGAGACCCAGTACTTC.

The rearrangement links TRBV13 to TRBJ2-3; the D gene is possibly TRBD1 (6 bases). Germline values: CDR1 PRHDT, CDR2 FYEKMQ (reference sequence). The CDR3 covers 17 residues. Deletions cut 1 base from V and 8 bases from J, with 22 bases between. The CDR3 nucleotides are TGTGCCAGCAGCTTAGACCTCAGGGGTTTAGCCGTTTTTACGCAGTATTTT. As protein: CASSLDLRGLAVFTQYF.

The chain links TRBV10-3 to TRBJ1-2; the D gene is possibly TRBD1 (6 bases). The CDR3 covers 14 residues. The ends were cut back, 4 bases at V and 1 base at J, with 10 bases in the middle. Germline V lookup: CDR1 ENHRY, CDR2 SYGVKD. Here the CDR3 DNA reads TGTGCCATCAGTGGGGACACCTATAACTATGGCTACACCTTC. Translating it yields CAISGDTYNYGYTF.

The rearrangement joins TRBV9 to TRBJ2-7, with D uncertain. V was shortened by 0 bases and J by 3 bases, with 10 bases between the two germline ends. The CDR3 extends over 14 amino acids. The germline V gene encodes CDR1 SGDLS and CDR2 YYNGEE. The CDR3 sequence is CASSVGLVDYEQYF. The CDR3 DNA is TGTGCCAGCAGCGTAGGGCTAGTCGACTACGAGCAGTACTTC.

The gene calls are TRBV28 and TRBJ1-5; maybe TRBD1 (6 bases). The V and J ends lost 11 bases and 1 base respectively, with 18 bases between them. The CDR3 contains 15 residues. Germline-derived CDR1 and CDR2 are MDHEN and SYDVKM. The CDR3 nucleotides are TGTGCCGTACAATCCGGGACACCAAGCAATCAGCCCCAGCATTTT. Protein: CAVQSGTPSNQPQHF.

The V and J genes are TRBV25-1 and TRBJ2-3; D call uncertain. Germline CDR1 is MGHDK and CDR2 is SYGVNS. V was clipped by 5 bases and J by 1 base, with 4 bases between them. The CDR3 is made up of 12 amino acids. The CDR3 DNA follows: TGTGCCAGCAGTCCTGGCACAGATACGCAGTATTTT. Translation gives CASSPGTDTQYF.